These 4 T cell receptor beta chains were all obtained from the same sample, sequenced in a study of early T cells in non-severe SARS-CoV-2 infection. TCRdb reprocessed the 5' RACE reads with MiXCR, giving one entry per CDR3 protein. The profile shows tens of thousands of distinct CDR3 sequences, roughly 9.9% of them singletons. Sequencing was performed on whole blood. The receptor source for this set is an adult who was a healthcare worker with PCR-confirmed SARS-CoV-2 infection or an uninfected control (not recorded which).

This clonotype was counted many times. The V and J genes are TRBV7-8 and TRBJ1-4; D may be TRBD1 (5 bases). V lost 4 bases and J 5 bases, leaving 14 bases between the germline ends. The CDR3 covers 15 residues. The germline CDR1 and CDR2 sequences are SGHVS and FQNEAQ. The CDR3 nucleotides read TGTGCCAGCAGCTACCGACAGCACCTGAATGAAAAACTGTTTTTT. As protein: CASSYRQHLNEKLFF.

The chain uses TRBV6-2 or TRBV6-3 and TRBJ1-5, with 8 bases that match TRBD1. CDR1 is MNHEY and CDR2 is SVGEGT in the germline V gene. CDR3 length: 13 residues. V gave up 6 bases and J gave up 5 bases; unmatched junction bases: 3. The CDR3 reads CASRGQGYQPQHF. The CDR3 DNA reads TGTGCCAGCAGAGGACAGGGTTATCAGCCCCAGCATTTT.

Ten or more counts support this clonotype. The V gene is TRBV5-1, the J gene TRBJ1-1; D is possibly TRBD1 (5 bases). The CDR3 has 18 residues. Trimming shortened V by 1 base and J by 6 bases, and 25 bases separated the two germline ends. The V gene's germline CDR1 is SGHRS and CDR2 YFSETQ. The chain's CDR3 is CASSLLAQDTISGAEAFF. The CDR3 coding sequence is TGCGCCAGCAGCTTGCTAGCCCAGGACACGATATCCGGAGCTGAAGCTTTCTTT. The whole variable domain, filled in from reference TRBV5-1 and TRBJ1-1, reads KAGVTQTPRYLIKTRGQQVTLSCSPISGHRSVSWYQQTPGQGLQFLFEYFSETQRNKGNFPGRFSGRQFSNSRSEMNVSTLELGDSALYLCASSLLAQDTISGAEAFFGQGTRLTVV.

This clonotype occurred a few times. This chain connects TRBV6-2 or TRBV6-3 to TRBJ1-1; perhaps TRBD1 as D (6 bases). The CDR3 is 15 amino acids. Germline V gene sequence: CDR1 MNHEY, CDR2 SVGEGT. The V gene lost 7 bases and the J gene lost 3 bases, with 18 bases spanning the gap. Written as DNA, the CDR3 is TGTGCCAGCACCTTGTGGGGGGGCCGGGACACTGAAGCTTTCTTT. This encodes CASTLWGGRDTEAFF.